This is a list of T cell receptor beta chains from one sample in a study of blood T cell repertoires in COVID-19. Sequencing used immunoSEQ multiplex PCR; TCRdb keeps in-frame clones, though not all of them. The sample carries about 320,000 clones, 85% recorded once. The material sequenced was PBMCs or T cells enriched from blood (not recorded which). The receptors here all came from a woman in her twenties or thirties who had been exposed to COVID-19. The CDR3 runs from the conserved cysteine through the conserved F or W. A D gene is named only where the DNA matches it firmly. Only some rows state a clone size, as once, few, many or a class for expanded clones.

abundance,j_gene,d_gene,v_gene,CDR3nt,CDR3aa
once,TRBJ2-1,TRBD2,TRBV5-4,TGTGCCAGCAGCGGGGGGACTAGCGGGATCACCTACAATGAGCAGTTCTTC,CASSGGTSGITYNEQFF
NA,TRBJ2-3,NA,TRBV28,TGTGCCAGCAGTTTAAGCTCAAATACGCAGTATTTT,CASSLSSNTQYF
NA,TRBJ1-5,NA,TRBV5-1,TGCGCCAGCAGCTTGTCACAGATTAGCAATCAGCCCCAGCATTTT,CASSLSQISNQPQHF
once,TRBJ1-1,TRBD1,TRBV18,TGTGCCAGCTCACCATTTGAGGGGGCTTCTGAGAACACTGAAGCTTTCTTT,CASSPFEGASENTEAFF
once,TRBJ1-1,NA,TRBV5-4,TGTGCCAGCAGCTCAACAGGGAACACTGAAGCTTTCTTT,CASSSTGNTEAFF
NA,TRBJ2-7,TRBD1,TRBV12-3/TRBV12-4,TGTGCCAGCAGTTTAAGTGGGACAGGGGGCATGTACTTC,CASSLSGTGGMYF
NA,TRBJ2-3,TRBD2,TRBV27,TGTGCCAGCAGGTCCACTAGCGGGAGCGCAGATACGCAGTATTTT,CASRSTSGSADTQYF
NA,TRBJ1-6,NA,TRBV7-3,TGTGCCAGCAGTGATACAGGAAGTAATTCACCCCTCCACTTT,CASSDTGSNSPLHF
NA,TRBJ2-4,NA,TRBV7-6,TGTGCCTCCCAGCAGGGCGGTGAAAACATTCAGTACTTC,CASQQGGENIQYF
NA,TRBJ2-1,TRBD1,TRBV27,TGTGCCAGCAGTTCCTTACTAGGGACAGATGGGAATGAGCAGTTCTTC,CASSSLLGTDGNEQFF
few,TRBJ1-6,NA,TRBV7-2,TGTGCCAGCAGCTTGACAGGAGATTCACCCCTCCACTTT,CASSLTGDSPLHF
NA,TRBJ2-6,NA,TRBV28,TGTGCCAGCAGTTACGACAGGTCAATTCGGGGGGCCAACGTCCTGACTTTC,CASSYDRSIRGANVLTF
NA,TRBJ2-2,NA,TRBV11-2,TGTGCCAGCAGGGAGGGTAGCGGGAACACCGGGGAGCTGTTTTTT,CASREGSGNTGELFF
once,TRBJ2-7,TRBD1,TRBV4-3,TGCGCCAGCAGCCAAGAGACAGGGAGCTCCTACGAGCAGTACTTC,CASSQETGSSYEQYF
NA,TRBJ2-3,TRBD2,TRBV24-1,TGTGCCACCGTCCAACTAGCGGCCTACACAGATACGCAGTATTTT,CATVQLAAYTDTQYF
NA,TRBJ1-2,TRBD1,TRBV6-1,TGTGCCAGCAGTGAAGTAAGGGGGCTGGGCTACACCTTC,CASSEVRGLGYTF
NA,TRBJ1-2,NA,TRBV27,TGTGCCAGCAGTTTGGCTCCGTCAGTGGGCTACACCTTC,CASSLAPSVGYTF
NA,TRBJ2-5,NA,TRBV5-1,TGCGCCAGCAGCTTAAACAGCCTACAAGAGACCCAGTACTTC,CASSLNSLQETQYF